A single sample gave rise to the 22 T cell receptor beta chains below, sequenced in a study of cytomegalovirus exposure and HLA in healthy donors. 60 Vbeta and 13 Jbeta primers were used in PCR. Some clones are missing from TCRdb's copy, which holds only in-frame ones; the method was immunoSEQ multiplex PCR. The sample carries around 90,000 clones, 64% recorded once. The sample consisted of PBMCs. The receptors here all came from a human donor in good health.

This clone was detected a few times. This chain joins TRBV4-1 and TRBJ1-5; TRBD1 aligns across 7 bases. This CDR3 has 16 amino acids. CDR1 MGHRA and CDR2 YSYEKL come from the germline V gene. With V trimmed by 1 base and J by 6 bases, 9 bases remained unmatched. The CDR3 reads CASSQVTGARGQPQHF. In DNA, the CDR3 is TGCGCCAGCAGCCAAGTAACAGGGGCGAGAGGTCAGCCCCAGCATTTT.

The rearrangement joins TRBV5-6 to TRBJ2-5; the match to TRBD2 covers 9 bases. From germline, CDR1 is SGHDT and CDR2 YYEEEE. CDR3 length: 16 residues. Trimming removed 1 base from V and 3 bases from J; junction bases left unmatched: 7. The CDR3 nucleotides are TGTGCCAGCAGCTTGAAGTGGCCTAGCGGGGAAGAGACCCAGTACTTC. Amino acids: CASSLKWPSGEETQYF.

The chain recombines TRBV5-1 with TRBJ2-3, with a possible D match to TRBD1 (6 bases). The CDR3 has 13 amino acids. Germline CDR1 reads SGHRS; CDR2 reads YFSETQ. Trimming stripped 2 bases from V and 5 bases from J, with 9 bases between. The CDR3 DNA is TGCGCCAGCAGCTTCCAGGGGATAGATACGCAGTATTTT. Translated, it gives CASSFQGIDTQYF.

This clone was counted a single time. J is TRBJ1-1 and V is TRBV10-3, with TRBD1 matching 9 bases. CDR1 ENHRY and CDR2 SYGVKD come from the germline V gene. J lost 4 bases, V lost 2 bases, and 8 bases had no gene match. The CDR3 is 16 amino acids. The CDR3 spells CAISEKGQGFVTEAFF. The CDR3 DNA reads TGTGCCATCAGTGAGAAGGGACAGGGATTTGTCACTGAAGCTTTCTTT.

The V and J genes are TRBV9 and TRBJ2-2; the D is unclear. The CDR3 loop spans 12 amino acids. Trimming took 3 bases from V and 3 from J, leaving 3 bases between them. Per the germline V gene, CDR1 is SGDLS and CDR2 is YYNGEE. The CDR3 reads CASSADTGELFF. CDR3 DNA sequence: TGTGCCAGCAGCGCGGACACCGGGGAGCTGTTTTTT.

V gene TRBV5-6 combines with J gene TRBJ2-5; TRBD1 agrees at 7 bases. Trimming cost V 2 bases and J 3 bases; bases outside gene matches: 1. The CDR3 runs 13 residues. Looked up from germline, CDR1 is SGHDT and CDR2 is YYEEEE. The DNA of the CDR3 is TGTGCCAGCAGCTTAGACAGGGAAGAGACCCAGTACTTC. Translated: CASSLDREETQYF.

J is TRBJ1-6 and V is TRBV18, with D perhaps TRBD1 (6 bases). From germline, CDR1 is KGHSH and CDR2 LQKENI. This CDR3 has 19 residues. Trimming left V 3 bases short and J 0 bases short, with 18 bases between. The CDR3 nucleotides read TGTGCCAGCTCACCTATAGCGGGGGCATTGAGCTCCTATAATTCACCCCTCCACTTT. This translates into CASSPIAGALSSYNSPLHF.

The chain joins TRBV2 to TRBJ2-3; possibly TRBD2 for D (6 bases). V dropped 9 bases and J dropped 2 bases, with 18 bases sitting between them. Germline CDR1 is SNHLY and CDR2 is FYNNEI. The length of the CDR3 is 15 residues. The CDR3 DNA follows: TGTGCCAGTTCACCATGGAGGGCCGTCACAGATACGCAGTATTTT. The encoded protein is CASSPWRAVTDTQYF.

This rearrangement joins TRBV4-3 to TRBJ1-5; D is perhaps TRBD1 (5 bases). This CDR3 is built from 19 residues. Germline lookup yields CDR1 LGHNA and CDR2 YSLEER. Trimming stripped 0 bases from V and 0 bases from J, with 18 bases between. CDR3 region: CASSQDLGRQAYSNQPQHF. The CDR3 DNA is TGCGCCAGCAGCCAAGATTTGGGGCGCCAGGCTTATAGCAATCAGCCCCAGCATTTT.

The CDR3 DNA reads as TGTGCCAGCAGCACCGGGACTAGCGGGGGCCGGGGCACAGATACGCAGTATTTT. It specifies CASSTGTSGGRGTDTQYF. V and J are TRBV9 and TRBJ2-3; 14 positions agree with TRBD2. From germline, CDR1 is SGDLS and CDR2 YYNGEE. The length of the CDR3 is 18 residues. The V segment lost 4 bases and the J segment 1 base; nucleotides outside the gene matches: 8.

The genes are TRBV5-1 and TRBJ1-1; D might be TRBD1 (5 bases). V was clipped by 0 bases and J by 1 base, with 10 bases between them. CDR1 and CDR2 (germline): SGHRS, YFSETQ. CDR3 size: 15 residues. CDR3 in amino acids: CASSLGSQGNTEAFF. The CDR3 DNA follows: TGCGCCAGCAGCTTGGGGTCCCAGGGGAACACTGAAGCTTTCTTT.

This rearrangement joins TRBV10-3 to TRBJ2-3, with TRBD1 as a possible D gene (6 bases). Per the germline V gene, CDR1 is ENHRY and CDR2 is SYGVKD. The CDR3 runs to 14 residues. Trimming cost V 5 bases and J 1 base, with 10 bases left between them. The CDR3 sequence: CAISTGFGTDTQYF. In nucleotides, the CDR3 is TGTGCCATCAGTACAGGGTTTGGCACAGATACGCAGTATTTT.

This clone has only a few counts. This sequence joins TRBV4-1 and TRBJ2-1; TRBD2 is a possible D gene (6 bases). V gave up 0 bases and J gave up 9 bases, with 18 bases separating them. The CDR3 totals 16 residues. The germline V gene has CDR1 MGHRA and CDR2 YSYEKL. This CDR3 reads CASSQDPAGKVGEQFF. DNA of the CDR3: TGCGCCAGCAGCCAAGATCCGGCGGGGAAGGTTGGTGAGCAGTTCTTC.

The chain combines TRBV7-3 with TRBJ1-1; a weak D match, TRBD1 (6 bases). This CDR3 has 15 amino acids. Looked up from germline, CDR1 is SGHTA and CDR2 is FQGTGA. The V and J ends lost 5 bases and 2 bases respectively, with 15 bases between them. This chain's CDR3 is CASSPRTASNTEAFF. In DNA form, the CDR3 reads TGTGCCAGCAGCCCTCGGACAGCATCCAACACTGAAGCTTTCTTT. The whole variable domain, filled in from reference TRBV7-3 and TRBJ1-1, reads GAGVSQTPSNKVTEKGKYVELRCDPISGHTALYWYRQSLGQGPEFLIYFQGTGAADDSGLPNDRFFAVRPEGSVSTLKIQRTERGDSAVYLCASSPRTASNTEAFFGQGTRLTVV.

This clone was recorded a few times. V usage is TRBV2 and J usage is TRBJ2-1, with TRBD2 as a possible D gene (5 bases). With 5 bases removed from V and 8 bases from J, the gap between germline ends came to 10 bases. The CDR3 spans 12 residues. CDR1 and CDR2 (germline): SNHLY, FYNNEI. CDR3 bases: TGTGCCAGCAGTTATAGTAGCGATGAGCAGTTCTTC. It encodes CASSYSSDEQFF.

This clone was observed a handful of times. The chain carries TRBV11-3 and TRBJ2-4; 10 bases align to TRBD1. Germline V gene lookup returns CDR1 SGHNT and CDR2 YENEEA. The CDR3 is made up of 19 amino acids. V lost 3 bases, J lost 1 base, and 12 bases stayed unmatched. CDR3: CASSFRTGGLVLAKNIQYF. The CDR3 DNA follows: TGTGCCAGCAGCTTTCGGACAGGGGGTCTAGTATTGGCCAAAAACATTCAGTACTTC.

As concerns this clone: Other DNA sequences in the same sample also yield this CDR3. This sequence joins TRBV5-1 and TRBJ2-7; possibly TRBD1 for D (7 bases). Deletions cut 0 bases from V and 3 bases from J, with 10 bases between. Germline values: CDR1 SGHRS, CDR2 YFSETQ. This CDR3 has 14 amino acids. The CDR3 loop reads CASSLAQGGYEQYF. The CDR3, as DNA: TGCGCCAGCAGCTTGGCCCAGGGGGGCTACGAGCAGTACTTC.

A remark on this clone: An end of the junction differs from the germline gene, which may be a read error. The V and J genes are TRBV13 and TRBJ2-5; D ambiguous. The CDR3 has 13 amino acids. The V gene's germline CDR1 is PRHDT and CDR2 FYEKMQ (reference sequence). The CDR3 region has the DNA TGTGCCAGCAGCTTATTTGTCCAAGAGGCCCAGTACTTC. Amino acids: CASSLFVQEAQYF.

The CDR3 here is CASKGTGGYSNQPQHF. CDR3 in DNA: TGTGCCAGCAAAGGGACAGGGGGGTATAGCAATCAGCCCCAGCATTTT. The chain joins TRBV2 to TRBJ1-5, with 11 bases lining up with TRBD1. Germline CDR1 is SNHLY and CDR2 is FYNNEI. The V segment lost 7 bases and the J segment 0 bases; nucleotides outside the gene matches: 5. The length of the CDR3 is 16 residues.

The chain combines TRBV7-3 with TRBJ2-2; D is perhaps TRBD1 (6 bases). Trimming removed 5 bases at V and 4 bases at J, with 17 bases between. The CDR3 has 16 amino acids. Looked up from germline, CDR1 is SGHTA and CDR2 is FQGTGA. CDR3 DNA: TGTGCCAGCAGCACCCAAGGGGGTTCCGGCACCGGGGAGCTGTTTTTT. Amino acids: CASSTQGGSGTGELFF.

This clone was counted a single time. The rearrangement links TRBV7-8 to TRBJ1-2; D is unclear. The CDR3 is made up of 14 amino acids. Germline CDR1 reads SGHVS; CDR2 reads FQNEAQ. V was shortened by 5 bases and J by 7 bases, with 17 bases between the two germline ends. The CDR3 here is CASSPAGAGAGYTF. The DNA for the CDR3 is TGTGCCAGCAGCCCGGCGGGTGCGGGCGCTGGCTACACCTTC.

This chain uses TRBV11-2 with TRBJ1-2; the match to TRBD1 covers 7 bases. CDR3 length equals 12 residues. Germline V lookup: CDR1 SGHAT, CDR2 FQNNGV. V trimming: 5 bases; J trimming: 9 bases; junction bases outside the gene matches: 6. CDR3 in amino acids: CASSDRESSYTF. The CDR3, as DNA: TGTGCCAGCAGCGACAGGGAAAGTAGCTACACCTTC.